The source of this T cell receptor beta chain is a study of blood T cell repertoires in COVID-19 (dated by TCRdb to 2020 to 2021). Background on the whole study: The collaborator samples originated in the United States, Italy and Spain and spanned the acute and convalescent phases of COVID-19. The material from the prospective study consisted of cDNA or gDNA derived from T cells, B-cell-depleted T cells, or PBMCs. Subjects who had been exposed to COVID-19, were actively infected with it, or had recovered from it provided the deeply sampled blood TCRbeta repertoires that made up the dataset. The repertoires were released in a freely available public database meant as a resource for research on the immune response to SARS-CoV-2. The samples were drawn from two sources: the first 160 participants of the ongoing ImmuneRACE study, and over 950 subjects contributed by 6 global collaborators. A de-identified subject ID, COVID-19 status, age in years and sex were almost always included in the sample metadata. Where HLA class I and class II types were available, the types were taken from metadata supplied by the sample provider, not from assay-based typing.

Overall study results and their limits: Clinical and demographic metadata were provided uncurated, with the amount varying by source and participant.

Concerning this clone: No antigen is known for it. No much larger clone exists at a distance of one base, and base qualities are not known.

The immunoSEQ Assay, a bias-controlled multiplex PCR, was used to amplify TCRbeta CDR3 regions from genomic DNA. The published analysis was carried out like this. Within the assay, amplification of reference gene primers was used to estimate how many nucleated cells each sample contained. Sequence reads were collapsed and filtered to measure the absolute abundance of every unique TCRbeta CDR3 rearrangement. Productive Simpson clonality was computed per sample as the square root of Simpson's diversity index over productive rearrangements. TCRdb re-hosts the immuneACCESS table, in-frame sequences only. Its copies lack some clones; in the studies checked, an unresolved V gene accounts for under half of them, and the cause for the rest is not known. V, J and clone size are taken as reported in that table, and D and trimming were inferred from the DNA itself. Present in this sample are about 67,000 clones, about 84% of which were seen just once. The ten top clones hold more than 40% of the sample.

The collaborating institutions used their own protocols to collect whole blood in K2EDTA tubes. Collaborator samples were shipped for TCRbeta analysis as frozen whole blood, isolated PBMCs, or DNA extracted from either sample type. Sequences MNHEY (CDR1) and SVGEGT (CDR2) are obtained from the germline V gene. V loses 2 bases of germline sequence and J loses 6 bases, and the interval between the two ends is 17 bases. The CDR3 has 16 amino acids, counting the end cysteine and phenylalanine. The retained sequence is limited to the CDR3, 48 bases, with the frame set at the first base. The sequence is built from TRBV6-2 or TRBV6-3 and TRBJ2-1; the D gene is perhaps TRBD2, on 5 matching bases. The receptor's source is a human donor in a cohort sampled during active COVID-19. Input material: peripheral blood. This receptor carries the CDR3 CASSYPLAGVLNEQFF. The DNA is TGTGCCAGCAGTTACCCCCTGGCGGGTGTGCTCAATGAGCAGTTCTTC.